A selection of T cell receptor beta chains follows, all from one sample in a study of early T cells in non-severe SARS-CoV-2 infection. TCRdb re-called the 5' RACE reads with MiXCR, one entry per CDR3 protein. The repertoire holds 25,000 to 35,000 distinct CDR3 sequences, with over 6.5% as singletons. Material for sequencing was whole blood. These receptor sequences come from an adult who was a healthcare worker with PCR-confirmed SARS-CoV-2 infection or an uninfected control (not recorded which). CDR3s leave out the opening cysteine and the closing phenylalanine or tryptophan.

TRBJ2-6,15,TRBV11-3,ASSLSDSHSGANVLT
TRBJ1-2,11,TRBV5-1,ASSLVGGYGYT
TRBJ1-2,11,TRBV6-5,ASSYRGTYGYT
TRBJ2-1,13,TRBV7-2,ASSSYFQGYNEQF
TRBJ2-7,12,TRBV12-3/TRBV12-4,ASSPPGQTYEQY
TRBJ2-2,13,TRBV20-1,SATRDRRNTGELF
TRBJ1-2,10,TRBV10-1,ASSDKNYGYT
TRBJ1-1,12,TRBV9,ASSWWDGNTEAF
TRBJ2-7,11,TRBV29-1,SVGRVVDSEQY
TRBJ2-5,21,TRBV7-6,ASSLTPSGPLLIAATDQETQY
TRBJ2-7,12,TRBV12-3/TRBV12-4,ASGPKAGSYEQY